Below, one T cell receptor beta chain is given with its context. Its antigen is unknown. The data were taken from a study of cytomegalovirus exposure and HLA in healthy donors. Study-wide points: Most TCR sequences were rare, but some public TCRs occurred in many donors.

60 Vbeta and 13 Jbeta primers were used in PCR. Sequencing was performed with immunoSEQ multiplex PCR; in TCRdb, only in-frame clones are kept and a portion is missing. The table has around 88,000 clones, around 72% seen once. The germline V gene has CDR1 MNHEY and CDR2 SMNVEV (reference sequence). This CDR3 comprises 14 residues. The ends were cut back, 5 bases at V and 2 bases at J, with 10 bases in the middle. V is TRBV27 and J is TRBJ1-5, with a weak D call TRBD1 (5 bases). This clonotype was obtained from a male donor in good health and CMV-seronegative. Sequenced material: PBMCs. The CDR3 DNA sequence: TGTGCCAGCAGTCAGGGTTCCGGCAATCAGCCCCAGCATTTT. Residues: CASSQGSGNQPQHF.